This TCR beta chain originates from a study of human T cells and chemical hapten exposure. Study overall: Patch tests applied 0.01% DPC to the upper back, read at 6 days.

Looked up from germline, CDR1 is SQVTM and CDR2 is ANQGSEA. The V and J ends lost 6 bases and 6 bases respectively, with 14 bases between them. This CDR3 is 12 amino acids long. MiXCR, applied by TCRdb to the RACE reads, yields one record per CDR3 protein. There are about 120,000 distinct CDR3 sequences in the sample; about 13% occur only once, and 2.5% to 3.5% lies in the top ten. The table lists this clonotype with many counts. Antigen: not known. The time point is: pre-sensitization, week 0. Sample treatment: therapeutic diphenylcyclopropenone sensitization with weekly scalp DPC. The study, taken as a whole, reports: PT1 expanded TCR counts and patch test score were linked, and their correlation was positive.

This receptor was taken from a woman between 18 and 29 years old with alopecia areata. Some clones in this sample may be carry-over from other donors' samples. The chain has TRBV29-1 and TRBJ1-1; D ambiguous. The sequences come from whole blood, collected in connection with sensitization to the hapten diphenylcyclopropenone (DPC). This chain's CDR3 is CSVTGFVAEAFF. CDR3 DNA sequence: TGCAGCGTGACGGGGTTCGTTGCTGAAGCTTTCTTT.